These T cell receptor beta chains were read from a single sample in a study of identical twins. Via MiXCR, TCRdb re-called the 5' RACE reads, giving one row per CDR3 protein. The data contain a few hundred thousand distinct CDR3 sequences, around 9.7% of them singletons. This sample also appeared in a second study, on yellow fever vaccine responses in identical twins.

The sequencing input was CD8+ T cells sorted from blood. The receptors come from a woman younger than 35 in good health. The CDR3 runs from the conserved cysteine through the conserved F or W. The D gene is left open where the match is weak. The size entry is marked missing in some rows and otherwise reads once, few, many or a size class.

NA | NA | TRBJ2-3 | TRBV20-1 | TGCAGTGCTGCTTTTAGGCCCTCCACAGATACGCAGTATTTT | CSAAFRPSTDTQYF
NA | NA | TRBJ2-2 | TRBV9 | TGTGCCAGCAGCTCTGGTGACGGGGAGCTGTTTTTT | CASSSGDGELFF
many | NA | TRBJ1-2 | TRBV20-1 | TGCAGTGCGCGACTATATGGCTACACCTTC | CSARLYGYTF
NA | NA | TRBJ2-1 | TRBV7-9 | TGTGCCAGCAGCCTTCCCGCTATGAATGAGCAGTTCTTC | CASSLPAMNEQFF
NA | NA | TRBJ2-7 | TRBV5-4 | TGTGCCAGCAGGATCATGGGGGACGAGCAGTACTTC | CASRIMGDEQYF
many | NA | TRBJ2-7 | TRBV7-3 | TGTGCCAGCAGCTTATACGGATCCTACGAGCAGTACTTC | CASSLYGSYEQYF
many | NA | TRBJ2-7 | TRBV28 | TGTGCCAGCAGTTTCTTCTCGTGGAGGGGGAACGAGCAGTACTTC | CASSFFSWRGNEQYF
few | NA | TRBJ1-6 | TRBV27 | TGTGCCAGCAGCTTACATCCTCCTACAGGGCTGGGTAATTCACCCCTCCACTTT | CASSLHPPTGLGNSPLHF
few | NA | TRBJ2-2 | TRBV7-9 | TGTGCCAGCAGCCAAGACCCTCGGGGCGGGGAGCTGTTTTTT | CASSQDPRGGELFF
NA | TRBD2 | TRBJ2-1 | TRBV29-1 | TGCAGCGTTGAGGAGGGACTAGCATATGAGCAGTTCTTC | CSVEEGLAYEQFF